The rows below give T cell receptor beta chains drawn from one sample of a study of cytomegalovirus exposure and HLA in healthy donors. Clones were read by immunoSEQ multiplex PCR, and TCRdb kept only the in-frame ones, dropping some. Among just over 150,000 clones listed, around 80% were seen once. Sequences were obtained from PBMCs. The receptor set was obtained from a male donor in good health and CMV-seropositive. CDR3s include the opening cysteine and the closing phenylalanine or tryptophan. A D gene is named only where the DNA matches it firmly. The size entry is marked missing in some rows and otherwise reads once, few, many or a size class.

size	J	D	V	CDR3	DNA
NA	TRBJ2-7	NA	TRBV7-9	CSSSNRDFLRRGYEQYF	TGTTCCAGCTCCAACCGGGACTTCCTCCGGAGGGGTTACGAGCAGTACTTC
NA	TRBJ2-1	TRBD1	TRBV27	CASGSGGRRSNEQFF	TGTGCCAGCGGGTCAGGGGGCAGAAGGTCCAATGAGCAGTTCTTC
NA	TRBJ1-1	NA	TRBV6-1	CASTQGPKNTEAFF	TGTGCCAGCACGCAGGGGCCTAAGAACACTGAAGCTTTCTTT
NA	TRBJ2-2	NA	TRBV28	CASGERRNTGELFF	TGTGCCAGCGGCGAGAGGAGAAACACCGGGGAGCTGTTTTTT
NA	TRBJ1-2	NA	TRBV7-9	CASSPWRDADGYTF	TGTGCCAGCAGCCCTTGGAGGGATGCCGATGGCTACACCTTC
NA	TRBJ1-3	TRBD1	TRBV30	CAWAGTGLRNTIYF	TGTGCCTGGGCCGGGACAGGGCTTAGAAACACCATATATTTT
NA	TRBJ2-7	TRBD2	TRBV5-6	CASSFSGAGGSEQYF	TGTGCCAGCAGCTTCAGCGGAGCGGGAGGGAGCGAGCAGTACTTC
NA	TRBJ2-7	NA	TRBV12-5	CASASVRSEHEEYF	TGTGCTAGTGCCTCAGTAAGGTCCGAACACGAGGAGTACTTC
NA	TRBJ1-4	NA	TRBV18	CASSPNRWNEKLFF	TGTGCCAGCTCACCAAACAGATGGAATGAAAAACTGTTTTTT
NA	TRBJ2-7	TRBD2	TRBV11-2	CASSPGLAGEQYF	TGTGCCAGCAGCCCAGGACTAGCCGGCGAGCAGTACTTC
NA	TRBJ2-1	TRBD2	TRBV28	CASYSGGRGYNEQFF	TGTGCCAGTTACAGCGGCGGGAGGGGTTACAATGAGCAGTTCTTC
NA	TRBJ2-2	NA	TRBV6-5	CASRPGEGGRGELFF	TGTGCTAGCAGGCCGGGGGAGGGGGGCAGGGGGGAGCTGTTTTTT
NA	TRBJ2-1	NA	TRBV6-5	CASSQGNEQFF	TGTGCCAGCAGTCAGGGCAATGAGCAGTTCTTC
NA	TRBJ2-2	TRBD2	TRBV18	CASSRGLAGVNTGELFF	TGTGCCAGCTCACGGGGCCTAGCGGGAGTAAACACCGGGGAGCTGTTTTTT
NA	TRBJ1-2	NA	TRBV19	CASTYTGAGRIPYGYTF	TGTGCCAGTACCTATACGGGCGCAGGGAGGATCCCCTATGGCTACACCTTC
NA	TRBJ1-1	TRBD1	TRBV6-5	CASSTTGQGGTEAFF	TGTGCCAGCAGTACGACGGGACAGGGGGGGACTGAAGCTTTCTTT
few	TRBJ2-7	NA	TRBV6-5	CASSSFYEQYF	TGTGCCAGCAGTTCCTTCTACGAGCAGTACTTC
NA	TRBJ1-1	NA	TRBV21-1	CASSKGGDRKVVGEAFF	TGTGCCAGCAGCAAAGGGGGGGATCGGAAGGTGGTGGGGGAAGCTTTCTTT
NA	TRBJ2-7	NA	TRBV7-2	CASRFRYF	TGTGCCAGCAGGTTCCGGTACTTC
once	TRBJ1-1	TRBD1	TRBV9	CASQQLDRGAFF	TGTGCCAGCCAGCAGTTGGACAGGGGGGCTTTCTTT